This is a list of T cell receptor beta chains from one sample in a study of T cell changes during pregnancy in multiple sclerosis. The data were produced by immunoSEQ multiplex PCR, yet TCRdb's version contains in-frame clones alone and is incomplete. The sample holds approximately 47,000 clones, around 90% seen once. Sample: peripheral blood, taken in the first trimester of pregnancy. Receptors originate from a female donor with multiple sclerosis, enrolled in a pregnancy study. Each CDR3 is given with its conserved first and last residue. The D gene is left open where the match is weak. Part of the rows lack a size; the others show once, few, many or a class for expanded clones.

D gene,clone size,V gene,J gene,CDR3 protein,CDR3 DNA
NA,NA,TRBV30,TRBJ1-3,CAWSVPGGNTIYF,TGTGCCTGGAGTGTACCGGGTGGAAACACCATATATTTT
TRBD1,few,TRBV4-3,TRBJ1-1,CASSPDREDEAFF,TGCGCCAGCAGCCCAGACAGGGAAGATGAAGCTTTCTTT
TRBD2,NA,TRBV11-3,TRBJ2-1,CASSPRRSSGGGLSEQFF,TGTGCCAGCAGCCCCCGTCGGTCTAGCGGGGGGGGTCTCAGTGAGCAGTTCTTC
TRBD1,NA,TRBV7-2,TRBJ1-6,CASSLQGARNSPLHF,TGTGCCAGCAGCTTACAGGGGGCTAGAAATTCACCCCTCCACTTT
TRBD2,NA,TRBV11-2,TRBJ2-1,CASSTQRGGGNEQFF,TGTGCCAGCAGCACCCAGCGGGGGGGCGGCAATGAGCAGTTCTTC
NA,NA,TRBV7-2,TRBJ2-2,CASSPSDWTGELFF,TGTGCCAGCAGCCCCTCCGACTGGACCGGGGAGCTGTTTTTT
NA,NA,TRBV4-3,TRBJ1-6,CASSRTAYSPLHF,TGCGCCAGCTCTCGGACAGCTTATTCACCCCTCCACTTT
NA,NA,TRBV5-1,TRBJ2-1,CASSLTRGIYNEQFF,TGCGCCAGCAGCTTGACAAGGGGGATCTACAATGAGCAGTTCTTC
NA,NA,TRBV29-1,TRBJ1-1,CGGQNTEAFF,TGCGGCGGACAGAACACTGAAGCTTTCTTT
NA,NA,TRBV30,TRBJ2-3,CAWGAGDTQYF,TGTGCCTGGGGGGCTGGAGATACGCAGTATTTT
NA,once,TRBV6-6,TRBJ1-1,CASSSQGTGTEAFF,TGTGCCAGCAGTTCACAGGGAACGGGTACTGAAGCTTTCTTT
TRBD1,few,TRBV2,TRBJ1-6,CASSDLGQANSPLHF,TGTGCCAGCAGTGACCTAGGACAGGCTAATTCACCCCTCCACTTT
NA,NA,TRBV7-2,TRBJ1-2,CASRRYGAGGGYTF,TGTGCCAGCAGGCGATATGGGGCGGGGGGGGGCTACACCTTC
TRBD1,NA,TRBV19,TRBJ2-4,CASSIPGGYLRAKNIQYF,TGTGCCAGTAGTATCCCAGGGGGTTACCTGAGGGCCAAAAACATTCAGTACTTC
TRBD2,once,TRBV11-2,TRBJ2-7,CASSPRTSGVSYEQYF,TGTGCCAGCAGCCCCCGGACTAGCGGGGTCTCCTACGAGCAGTACTTC
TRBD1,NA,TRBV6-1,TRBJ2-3,CASSATGGVSTDTQYF,TGTGCCAGCAGTGCCACAGGGGGAGTTAGCACAGATACGCAGTATTTT
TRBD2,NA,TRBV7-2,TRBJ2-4,CASSLRGGPGNIQYF,TGTGCCAGCAGCTTACGGGGGGGGCCGGGGAACATTCAGTACTTC
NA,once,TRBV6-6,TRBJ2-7,CASSSSSYEQYF,TGTGCCAGCAGTTCTTCCTCCTACGAGCAGTACTTC
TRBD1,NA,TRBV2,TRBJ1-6,CASSARDRPTPYNSPLHF,TGTGCCAGCAGCGCAAGGGACAGGCCGACCCCTTATAATTCACCCCTCCACTTT
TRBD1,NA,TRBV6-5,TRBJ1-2,CASRRGQGNYGYTF,TGTGCCAGCAGACGGGGACAGGGGAATTATGGCTACACCTTC
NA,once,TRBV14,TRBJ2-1,CASSPRSAGGYNEQFF,TGTGCCAGCAGCCCCCGCAGCGCAGGGGGGTACAATGAGCAGTTCTTC
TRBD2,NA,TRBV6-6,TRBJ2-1,CASSYAGGPNEQFF,TGTGCCAGCAGTTACGCGGGGGGGCCAAATGAGCAGTTCTTC
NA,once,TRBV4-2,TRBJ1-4,CASSLERGSGNEKLFF,TGTGCCAGCAGTCTTGAGAGGGGGTCGGGTAATGAAAAACTGTTTTTT
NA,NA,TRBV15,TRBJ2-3,CATSREAAHSTDTQYF,TGTGCCACCAGCAGAGAGGCGGCTCATAGCACAGATACGCAGTATTTT
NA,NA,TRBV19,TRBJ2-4,CASSHPSTVKNIQYF,TGTGCCAGTAGCCACCCCTCGACAGTAAAAAACATTCAGTACTTC
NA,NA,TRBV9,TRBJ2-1,CASSVEVQPYNEQFF,TGTGCCAGCAGCGTAGAAGTACAACCCTACAATGAGCAGTTCTTC
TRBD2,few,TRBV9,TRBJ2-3,CASSVGLAGGRSSDTQYF,TGTGCCAGCAGCGTAGGACTAGCGGGGGGGCGGAGTTCGGATACGCAGTATTTT
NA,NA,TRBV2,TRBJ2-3,CASSGGRVARDTQYF,TGTGCCAGCAGTGGAGGCCGGGTGGCCCGGGATACGCAGTATTTT
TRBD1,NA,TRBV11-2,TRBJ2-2,CASSFSGGHTGELFF,TGTGCCAGCAGCTTTTCAGGGGGACACACCGGGGAGCTGTTTTTT
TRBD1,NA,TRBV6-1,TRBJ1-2,CAGSRTGNYGYTF,TGTGCCGGATCACGGACAGGGAATTATGGCTACACCTTC
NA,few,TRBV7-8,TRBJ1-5,CASTLSYLQPQHF,TGTGCCAGCACCCTTAGTTATCTTCAGCCCCAGCATTTT
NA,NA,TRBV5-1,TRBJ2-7,CASSRPADEQYF,TGCGCCAGCAGCAGACCTGCGGACGAGCAGTACTTC
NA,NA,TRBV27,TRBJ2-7,CASSLMGRPYEQYF,TGTGCCAGCAGTTTAATGGGCCGACCCTACGAGCAGTACTTC
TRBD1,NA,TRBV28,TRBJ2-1,CASSLGGQGKQFF,TGTGCCAGCAGTCTTGGAGGACAGGGCAAGCAGTTCTTC
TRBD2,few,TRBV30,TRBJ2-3,CAWSVGGGRTDTQYF,TGTGCCTGGAGTGTCGGGGGGGGACGCACAGATACGCAGTATTTT
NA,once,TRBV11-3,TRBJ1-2,CASSLAGGRGYTF,TGTGCCAGCAGCCTCGCCGGGGGTAGAGGCTACACCTTC
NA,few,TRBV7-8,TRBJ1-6,CASSLRTDNSPLHF,TGTGCCAGCAGCCTCCGGACAGATAATTCACCCCTCCACTTT
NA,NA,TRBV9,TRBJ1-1,CASSVGGVGRDTEAFF,TGTGCCAGCAGCGTAGGGGGGGTAGGGCGGGACACTGAAGCTTTCTTT
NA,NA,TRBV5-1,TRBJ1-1,CASSRTDGNTEAFF,TGCGCCAGCAGCCGGACAGACGGAAACACTGAAGCTTTCTTT